This T cell receptor beta chain was recovered during a study of T cell changes during pregnancy in multiple sclerosis. From germline, CDR1 is MNHNY and CDR2 SVGAGI (reference sequence). V shed 2 bases and J 8 bases; nucleotides not matched to a gene: 8. The length of the CDR3 is 15 residues. TCRdb's copy holds only in-frame clones and misses some; the assay was immunoSEQ multiplex PCR. The sample lists about 51,000 clones, almost 95% occurring once. This TCR was sampled from a female donor with multiple sclerosis, enrolled in a pregnancy study. The sequenced sample was CD4+ T cells from peripheral blood mononuclear cells, obtained in the third trimester of pregnancy. This sequence joins TRBV6-6 and TRBJ2-5; 10 nucleotides match TRBD2. CDR3 region: CASSYLSGRAGTQYF. In DNA, the CDR3 is TGTGCCAGCAGTTACCTCAGCGGGAGGGCCGGAACCCAGTACTTC.